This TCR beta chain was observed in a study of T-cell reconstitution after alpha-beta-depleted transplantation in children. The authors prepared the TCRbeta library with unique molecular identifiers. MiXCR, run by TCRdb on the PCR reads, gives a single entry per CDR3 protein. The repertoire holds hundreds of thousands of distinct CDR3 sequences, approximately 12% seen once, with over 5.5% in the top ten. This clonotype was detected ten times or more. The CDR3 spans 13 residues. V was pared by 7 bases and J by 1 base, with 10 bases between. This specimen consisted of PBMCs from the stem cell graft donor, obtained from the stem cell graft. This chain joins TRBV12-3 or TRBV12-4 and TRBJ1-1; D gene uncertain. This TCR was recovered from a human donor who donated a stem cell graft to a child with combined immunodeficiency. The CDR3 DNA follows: TGTGCCAGCAAGCGTCCGTCGAACACTGAAGCTTTCTTT. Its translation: CASKRPSNTEAFF.